The 8 T cell receptor beta chains reported below all come from one sample, sequenced in a study of graft-versus-host responses after intestinal transplantation (dated by TCRdb to 2020 to 2023). No antigen has been assigned to these receptors. The library came from the immunoSEQ multiplex PCR assay. TCRdb took this table from immuneACCESS and kept in-frame rearrangements with V and J called. Such tables lack part of the clones; where checked against another copy, unresolved V genes explain under half of the gap, and the rest is unexplained. The sample includes around 26,000 clones, with 82% observed a single time. The ten largest clones capture 0.8% to 0.95% of the sample. This sample's time point label indicates: cells obtained before transplantation from donor or recipient. This sample comprised unstimulated CD8+ T cells sorted from spleen or lymph node cells, obtained before transplant. Receptor source: a human donor who was the organ donor for an intestinal transplant.

The chain uses TRBV19 and TRBJ2-7, with D maybe TRBD2 (5 bases). The CDR3 extends over 14 amino acids. Germline-derived CDR1 and CDR2 are LNHDA and SQIVND (reference sequence). The germline V and J ends were trimmed by 2 bases and 2 bases, with 10 bases remaining between them. The CDR3 protein is CASSIIPGTYEQYF. The CDR3 DNA is TGTGCCAGTAGTATAATCCCCGGGACCTACGAGCAGTACTTC.

The chain recombines TRBV5-4 with TRBJ2-3, with D possibly matching TRBD2 (7 bases). Germline V gene lookup returns CDR1 SGHNT and CDR2 YYREEE (reference sequence). This CDR3 spans 15 amino acids. Between the trimmed V and J ends, which lost 2 bases and 4 bases, there was a span of 14 bases. In DNA, the CDR3 is TGTGCCAGCAGCTTCCTAGGGGGGGCCCCAGATACGCAGTATTTT. This sequence encodes CASSFLGGAPDTQYF.

The chain is built from TRBV4-1 and TRBJ1-6; D unresolved. The CDR3 extends over 14 amino acids. Germline loops: CDR1 MGHRA, CDR2 YSYEKL. V was shortened by 0 bases and J by 6 bases, with 6 bases between the two germline ends. The CDR3 spells CASSQDLPNSPLHF. DNA of the CDR3: TGCGCCAGCAGCCAAGACCTACCTAATTCACCCCTCCACTTT.

This chain links TRBV30 with TRBJ1-2; D unresolved. Germline CDR1 GTSNPN, CDR2 SVGIG (reference sequence). The CDR3 contains 13 residues. Trimming removed 4 bases from V and 8 bases from J, with 17 bases in between. The CDR3 region is CAWTHTGRGGYTF. In DNA, the CDR3 is TGTGCCTGGACCCACACCGGACGCGGGGGCTACACCTTC.

The V call is TRBV7-2, the J call TRBJ1-1; D unclear. The CDR3 extends over 14 amino acids. Trimming stripped 2 bases from V and 6 bases from J, with 13 bases between. From germline, CDR1 is SGHTA and CDR2 FQGNSA. CDR3 amino acids: CASSLFGFLPEAFF. The CDR3 DNA reads TGTGCCAGCAGCTTATTCGGTTTTCTCCCTGAAGCTTTCTTT.

The chain joins TRBV27 to TRBJ2-1; a possible D gene is TRBD2 (6 bases). Trimming pared 3 bases from V and 7 bases from J, leaving 10 bases between. The CDR3 covers 13 residues. Per the germline V gene, CDR1 is MNHEY and CDR2 is SMNVEV (reference sequence). The CDR3 DNA follows: TGTGCCAGCAGTTTGTCGGGAGTAAATGAGCAGTTCTTC. Protein: CASSLSGVNEQFF.

This rearrangement joins TRBV25-1 to TRBJ2-1; D not certain. Trimming removed 8 bases from V and 2 bases from J, with 1 base in between. This CDR3 spans 10 amino acids. CDR1 and CDR2 (germline): MGHDK, SYGVNS. This CDR3 is CASAYNEQFF. The DNA of the CDR3 is TGTGCCAGCGCCTACAATGAGCAGTTCTTC.

The chain couples TRBV27 to TRBJ2-1; D gene ambiguous. Trimming took off 0 bases at V and 7 bases at J, with 7 bases between the two ends. Germline CDR1 MNHEY, CDR2 SMNVEV (reference sequence). There are 13 residues in the CDR3. In DNA, the CDR3 is TGTGCCAGCAGTTTATCAACCACGAATGAGCAGTTCTTC. This translates into CASSLSTTNEQFF.